These 12 T cell receptor beta chains were sequenced from one sample in a study of blood T cells in healthy people across ages. The use of a sample-barcoded 5' primer and a J-beta primer mix characterized a second PCR of roughly 7 to 11 cycles. TCRdb called the 5' RACE reads again in MiXCR, with one record for every CDR3 protein. The table includes 700,000 to 900,000 distinct CDR3 sequences, roughly 25% detected once. This sample also belongs to another study, concerning T cells of mothers and their children.

The sample consisted of blood. The origin of the receptors is a boy between 10 and 17 years old in good health.

On this clonotype itself: A read error may account for a junction end that differs from germline. The chain recombines TRBV2 with TRBJ2-7; 8 bases are shared with TRBD1. There are 15 residues in the CDR3. The germline CDR1 and CDR2 sequences are SNHLY and FYNNEI. The DNA for the CDR3 is TGTGCCAGCAGCGAAGGACAGGGCCTTACCTACGAGCAGTACTTC. Translated: CASSEGQGLTYEQYF.

This clonotype was recorded a few times. V usage is TRBV5-1 and J usage is TRBJ1-1; 11 nucleotides align to TRBD1. The ends lost 1 base at V and 3 bases at J; junction bases unmatched: 2. The CDR3 has 15 amino acids. CDR1 and CDR2 from the germline V gene are SGHRS and YFSETQ. CDR3 coding DNA: TGCGCCAGCAGCTTGAGGACAGGGGGCTACACTGAAGCTTTCTTT. This sequence encodes CASSLRTGGYTEAFF.

This clonotype was picked up a small number of times. The rearrangement joins TRBV6-6 to TRBJ2-3; 10 nucleotides align to TRBD1. V gave up 5 bases and J gave up 3 bases; unmatched junction bases: 8. Germline V gene data show CDR1 as MNHNY and CDR2 as SVGAGI (reference sequence). The CDR3 length is 16 residues. CDR3 in DNA: TGTGCCAGCAGTGGCGCTTGGGACAGGGGAACAGATACGCAGTATTTT. Its translation: CASSGAWDRGTDTQYF.

The rearrangement joins TRBV3-1 to TRBJ2-1; 8 bases align to TRBD2. V gave up 1 base and J gave up 7 bases; unmatched junction bases: 9. This CDR3 spans 16 amino acids. CDR1 is LGHDT, CDR2 YNNKEL, per germline (reference sequence). CDR3 bases: TGTGCCAGCAGCCAAGCCCGACTAGCGAGGAAGAATGAGCAGTTCTTC. The encoded protein is CASSQARLARKNEQFF.

This clonotype was seen a handful of times. V is TRBV20-1 and J is TRBJ2-7; 11 bases agree with TRBD2. The assigned J gene may be wrong: the sequence end matches TRBJ2-1 better. CDR3 size: 19 residues. The germline CDR1 and CDR2 sequences are DFQATT and SNEGSKA (reference sequence). This CDR3 reads CSARDLTSGVGGSYNEQFF. CDR3 bases: TGCAGTGCTAGAGACTTGACTAGCGGGGTAGGGGGGTCCTACAATGAGCAGTTCTTC.

This sequence joins TRBV7-9 and TRBJ2-4; the D is unclear. Per the germline V gene, CDR1 is SEHNR and CDR2 is FQNEAQ (reference sequence). The V end lost 2 bases, the J end lost 0 bases, and 8 bases lay between the germline ends. CDR3 length: 15 amino acids. The CDR3 DNA reads as TGTGCCAGCAGCTTAAGTTCCCCAGCCAAAAACATTCAGTACTTC. This gives the protein CASSLSSPAKNIQYF.

This clonotype was seen a handful of times. V gene TRBV27 combines with J gene TRBJ2-7, with D possibly called TRBD1 or TRBD2 (5 bases each). V was trimmed by 5 bases and J by 8 bases, leaving 19 bases between them. CDR3 length: 14 amino acids. Germline V lookup: CDR1 MNHEY, CDR2 SMNVEV (reference sequence). CDR3 residues: CASSLGTEPTQQYF. The CDR3 coding sequence is TGTGCCAGCAGTCTTGGGACGGAACCTACGCAGCAGTACTTC.

The V call is TRBV29-1, the J call TRBJ2-3; possible D gene TRBD2, 6 bases. The CDR3 runs to 14 residues. The V gene's germline CDR1 is SQVTM and CDR2 ANQGSEA. Trimming took off 3 bases at V and 7 bases at J, with 17 bases between the two ends. CDR3 protein: CSVETAEGRNTQYF. CDR3 nucleotides: TGCAGCGTTGAGACTGCGGAGGGGAGGAATACGCAGTATTTT.

The chain is built from TRBV15 and TRBJ1-4; 8 nucleotides match TRBD1. Looked up from germline, CDR1 is LNHNV and CDR2 is YYDKDF (reference sequence). V lost 4 bases, J lost 3 bases, and 1 base stayed unmatched. The CDR3 is 14 amino acids. The CDR3 nucleotides read TGTGCCACCAGCATGGACAGGGCTAATGAAAAACTGTTTTTT. Its translation is CATSMDRANEKLFF.

The J gene is TRBJ2-4, the V gene TRBV14; D possibly matches TRBD1 or TRBD2 (5 bases each). Trimming took off 8 bases at V and 7 bases at J, with 12 bases between the two ends. The CDR3 runs to 12 residues. Germline CDR1 reads SGHDN; CDR2 reads FVKESK. Here the CDR3 DNA reads TGTGCCAGCGGGGGTCCGGGGAACATTCAGTACTTC. This codes for CASGGPGNIQYF. The full variable domain, its missing parts supplied by reference TRBV14 and TRBJ2-4, is EAGVTQFPSHSVIEKGQTVTLRCDPISGHDNLYWYRRVMGKEIKFLLHFVKESKQDESGMPNNRFLAERTGGTYSTLKVQPAELEDSGVYFCASGGPGNIQYFGAGTRLSVL.

This chain joins TRBV30 and TRBJ2-2, with a tentative D call TRBD1 (5 bases). V dropped 1 base and J dropped 3 bases, with 9 bases sitting between them. In germline, CDR1 is GTSNPN, CDR2 SVGIG (reference sequence). The CDR3 runs 14 residues. CDR3 protein: CAWSEGWDTGELFF. The CDR3 DNA reads as TGTGCCTGGAGTGAGGGGTGGGACACCGGGGAGCTGTTTTTT.

This clonotype was detected a few times. CDR3 sequence reads: CASSVEDRVDGYTF. The CDR3 DNA reads TGTGCCAGCAGCGTAGAGGACAGGGTCGATGGCTACACCTTC. The rearrangement links TRBV9 to TRBJ1-2; 8 bases agree with TRBD1. V dropped 0 bases and J dropped 6; count of bases not matched to a gene: 4. CDR1 is SGDLS, CDR2 YYNGEE, per germline. The CDR3 extends over 14 amino acids. Full variable domain (rest looked up from reference TRBV9 and TRBJ1-2): DSGVTQTPKHLITATGQRVTLRCSPRSGDLSVYWYQQSLDQGLQFLIQYYNGEERAKGNILERFSAQQFPDLHSELNLSSLELGDSALYFCASSVEDRVDGYTFGSGTRLTVV.